The 24 T cell receptor beta chains below were found in one sample sequenced in a study of technical replicates of blood from several donors. Produced via immunoSEQ multiplex PCR; TCRdb's table is partial and in-frame only. Here the sample spans around 56,000 clones, about 95% being singletons. The sample was PBMCs. Receptors were obtained from a human donor in good health. Some clones in this sample may be carry-over from other donors' samples.

This chain's CDR3 is CASSPVDSLNTEAFF. The CDR3 DNA reads TGTGCCAGCAGTCCGGTGGACAGTCTGAACACTGAAGCTTTCTTT. The chain is built from TRBV27 and TRBJ1-1, with D tentatively TRBD1 (6 bases). The V gene's germline CDR1 is MNHEY and CDR2 SMNVEV (reference sequence). Trimming took off 5 bases at V and 0 bases at J, with 13 bases between the two ends. This CDR3 is 15 amino acids long.

The rearrangement joins TRBV7-2 to TRBJ2-1; 9 positions match TRBD1. The V gene's germline CDR1 is SGHTA and CDR2 FQGNSA. The CDR3 length is 15 residues. Losses at the gene ends were 7 bases for V and 0 bases for J; bases not matched to a gene: 4. CDR3 protein: CASIDRGSSYNEQFF. The CDR3 DNA reads TGTGCCAGCATCGACAGGGGGAGCTCCTACAATGAGCAGTTCTTC. The entire variable domain, with the rest obtained from reference TRBV7-2 and TRBJ2-1, is as follows: GAGVSQSPSNKVTEKGKDVELRCDPISGHTALYWYRQSLGQGLEFLIYFQGNSAPDKSGLPSDRFSAERTGGSVSTLTIQRTQQEDSAVYLCASIDRGSSYNEQFFGPGTRLTVL.

V and J are TRBV28 and TRBJ2-7; 9 bases are shared with TRBD2. Germline V gene lookup returns CDR1 MDHEN and CDR2 SYDVKM. With V trimmed by 3 bases and J by 2 bases, 8 bases remained unmatched. The CDR3 is 16 amino acids. CDR3: CASSFTLAGLTYEQYF. In DNA, the CDR3 is TGTGCCAGCAGTTTTACCCTAGCGGGGCTAACCTACGAGCAGTACTTC. The whole variable domain, filled in from reference TRBV28 and TRBJ2-7, reads DVKVTQSSRYLVKRTGEKVFLECVQDMDHENMFWYRQDPGLGLRLIYFSYDVKMKEKGDIPEGYSVSREKKERFSLILESASTNQTSMYLCASSFTLAGLTYEQYFGPGTRLTVT.

The chain couples TRBV27 to TRBJ2-7, with 10 nucleotides matching TRBD1. Germline lookup yields CDR1 MNHEY and CDR2 SMNVEV (reference sequence). V shed 6 bases and J 5 bases; nucleotides not matched to a gene: 10. The length of the CDR3 is 15 residues. This CDR3 is CASSPIRDRGHEQYF. CDR3 nucleotides: TGTGCCAGCAGCCCAATCCGGGACAGGGGTCACGAGCAGTACTTC.

J is TRBJ2-4 and V is TRBV30; 9 bases are a match to TRBD1. With 2 bases clipped from V and 8 bases from J, the junction kept 13 bases outside the gene matches. The V gene's germline CDR1 is GTSNPN and CDR2 SVGIG (reference sequence). The CDR3 extends over 16 amino acids. CDR3 in amino acids: CAWSTKTGGVVYIQYF. For the CDR3, the DNA is TGTGCCTGGAGTACAAAGACAGGGGGTGTTGTATACATTCAGTACTTC.

The CDR3 nucleotides are TGTGCCTGGAGTGTCACCCCCGGGGGAGGCAACACTGAAGCTTTCTTT. It yields the protein CAWSVTPGGGNTEAFF. The gene calls are TRBV30 and TRBJ1-1; tentatively, D is TRBD1 (5 bases). The CDR3 runs to 16 residues. CDR1 is GTSNPN, CDR2 SVGIG, per germline (reference sequence). V was shortened by 0 bases and J by 2 bases, with 16 bases between the two germline ends.

The chain is built from TRBV9 and TRBJ2-1, with TRBD1 as a possible D gene (5 bases). The V end lost 3 bases, the J end lost 7 bases, and 8 bases lay between the germline ends. CDR3 size: 12 residues. Germline-derived CDR1 and CDR2 are SGDLS and YYNGEE. DNA of the CDR3: TGTGCCAGCAGCGGGGGCTGGAATGAGCAGTTCTTC. This gives the protein CASSGGWNEQFF.

J is TRBJ1-5 and V is TRBV30, with 7 bases identical to TRBD1. The V and J ends lost 1 base and 1 base, in that order; junction bases with no gene match: 10. This CDR3 is 17 amino acids long. Looked up from germline, CDR1 is GTSNPN and CDR2 is SVGIG (reference sequence). CDR3 nucleotide sequence: TGTGCCTGGAGTGGGGGCAGGGGGACGGTGAGCAATCAGCCCCAGCATTTT. This codes for CAWSGGRGTVSNQPQHF.

The chain links TRBV6-6 to TRBJ1-5; D possibly corresponds to TRBD1 (6 bases). The germline V and J ends were trimmed by 4 bases and 3 bases, with 10 bases remaining between them. Germline CDR1 is MNHNY and CDR2 is SVGAGI (reference sequence). This CDR3 region has 14 residues. For the CDR3, the DNA is TGTGCCAGCAGTTGGACAGCAAACAATCAGCCCCAGCATTTT. It is translated as CASSWTANNQPQHF.

V is TRBV5-4 and J is TRBJ2-2, with TRBD1 matching over 7 bases. Germline V gene sequence: CDR1 SGHNT, CDR2 YYREEE (reference sequence). CDR3 size: 16 residues. V was pared by 6 bases and J by 5 bases, with 13 bases of the junction left unmatched. CDR3 sequence: CASTLTGPVVTGELFF. DNA for the CDR3: TGTGCCAGCACGTTGACAGGGCCCGTAGTTACCGGGGAGCTGTTTTTT.

The rearrangement joins TRBV19 to TRBJ1-3, with TRBD1 matching 7 bases. Per germline, CDR1 LNHDA and CDR2 SQIVND (reference sequence). Unmatched junction bases numbered 8, after V lost 6 bases and J lost 0 bases. This CDR3 spans 16 amino acids. CDR3 DNA sequence: TGTGCCAGTAGGTCCCCGGGACAGTTCTCTGGAAACACCATATATTTT. Protein: CASRSPGQFSGNTIYF.

V gene TRBV6-6 combines with J gene TRBJ1-1; TRBD1 matches at 7 bases. Germline V gene lookup returns CDR1 MNHNY and CDR2 SVGAGI (reference sequence). The J segment lost 0 bases and the V segment lost 4 bases, leaving 5 bases of the junction unmatched. The CDR3 extends over 15 amino acids. CDR3 bases: TGTGCCAGCAGTTTGACAGGGTTGATGAACACTGAAGCTTTCTTT. Its translation is CASSLTGLMNTEAFF.

The chain joins TRBV4-1 to TRBJ2-2; 11 bases match TRBD2. CDR3 length: 20 amino acids. V trimming: 8 bases; J trimming: 2 bases; junction bases outside the gene matches: 19. CDR1 MGHRA and CDR2 YSYEKL come from the germline V gene. In DNA form, the CDR3 reads TGCGCCAGCGGTCAAACCGGAGGGCTAGCGGGAGGACTTAACACCGGGGAGCTGTTTTTT. Translated: CASGQTGGLAGGLNTGELFF.

The chain couples TRBV6-1 to TRBJ2-3; TRBD2 matches 10 bases. The CDR3 runs to 14 residues. The trim removed 6 bases at V and 9 bases at J, leaving 9 bases unmatched. Germline CDR1 is MNHNS and CDR2 is SASEGT. The CDR3 coding sequence is TGTGCCAGCAGCGAGGGACTAGCGTTTGAGACGCAGTATTTT. Translated: CASSEGLAFETQYF.

This sequence joins TRBV5-1 and TRBJ2-7; D call uncertain. There are 13 residues in the CDR3. CDR1 and CDR2 from the germline V gene are SGHRS and YFSETQ. V was clipped by 0 bases and J by 4 bases, with 8 bases between them. CDR3 DNA: TGCGCCAGCAGCTTGGGTATGGCTTACGAGCAGTACTTC. Its translation is CASSLGMAYEQYF.

This chain links TRBV7-2 with TRBJ2-3, with 11 bases lining up with TRBD2. V was clipped by 4 bases and J by 4 bases; unmatched bases: 13. The CDR3 consists of 18 residues. The V gene's germline CDR1 is SGHTA and CDR2 FQGNSA. CDR3 residues: CASSWQALAGGLADTQYF. For the CDR3, the DNA is TGTGCCAGCAGCTGGCAAGCATTAGCGGGAGGGTTGGCAGATACGCAGTATTTT.

The CDR3 DNA reads as TGCAGCGTTCGCAGGGGAAACACTGAAGCTTTCTTT. This gives the protein CSVRRGNTEAFF. This chain joins TRBV29-1 and TRBJ1-1; perhaps TRBD1 as D (6 bases). The length of the CDR3 is 12 residues. Germline loops: CDR1 SQVTM, CDR2 ANQGSEA. With 5 bases removed from V and 2 bases from J, the gap between germline ends came to 9 bases. The whole variable domain, remainder taken from reference TRBV29-1 and TRBJ1-1, is SAVISQKPSRDICQRGTSLTIQCQVDSQVTMMFWYRQQPGQSLTLIATANQGSEATYESGFVIDKFPISRPNLTFSTLTVSNMSPEDSSIYLCSVRRGNTEAFFGQGTRLTVV.

The chain carries TRBV29-1 and TRBJ1-1, with TRBD1 as a possible D gene (5 bases). The CDR3 has 15 residues. CDR1 and CDR2 (germline): SQVTM, ANQGSEA. Trimming took 3 bases from V and 0 from J, leaving 14 bases between them. The CDR3 sequence: CSVDTGKGMNTEAFF. CDR3 nucleotides: TGCAGCGTTGACACAGGTAAAGGGATGAACACTGAAGCTTTCTTT.

This chain connects TRBV2 to TRBJ2-1, with TRBD1 matching over 10 bases. The CDR3 covers 14 residues. Germline V gene sequence: CDR1 SNHLY, CDR2 FYNNEI. The junction had 6 bases not matched to a gene; V was cut back by 7 bases and J by 6 bases. The CDR3 region is CASMGQGYSNEQFF. CDR3 DNA sequence: TGTGCCAGCATGGGACAGGGGTACTCCAATGAGCAGTTCTTC. Filled out from reference TRBV2 and TRBJ2-1, the complete variable domain reads EPEVTQTPSHQVTQMGQEVILRCVPISNHLYFYWYRQILGQKVEFLVSFYNNEISEKSEIFDDQFSVERPDGSNFTLKIRSTKLEDSAMYFCASMGQGYSNEQFFGPGTRLTVL.

The count of this clone is one. The rearrangement joins TRBV12-5 to TRBJ2-3; D remains ambiguous. CDR3 length: 13 amino acids. Germline assignment: CDR1 LGHNT and CDR2 FRNRAP. V was trimmed by 4 bases and J by 1 base, leaving 6 bases between them. CDR3 loop: CASGSIGTDTQYF. DNA of the CDR3: TGTGCTAGTGGTTCGATAGGCACAGATACGCAGTATTTT.

The chain uses TRBV7-2 and TRBJ2-7; possibly TRBD1 for D (7 bases). This CDR3 contains 17 residues. With 0 bases removed from V and 5 bases from J, the gap between germline ends came to 20 bases. CDR1 is SGHTA and CDR2 is FQGNSA in the germline V gene. In nucleotides, the CDR3 is TGTGCCAGCAGCTTAGCGTCAGGGGGGACCCCCTGGAACGAGCAGTACTTC. Encoded protein: CASSLASGGTPWNEQYF.

The chain combines TRBV11-1 with TRBJ1-1; 9 bases are shared with TRBD1. This CDR3 spans 12 amino acids. CDR1 SGHAT and CDR2 FQDESV come from the germline V gene (reference sequence). V was pared by 4 bases and J by 11 bases, with 5 bases of the junction left unmatched. CDR3 in DNA: TGTGCCAGCAGCTCCTACAGGGGGCAGGCTTTCTTT. Translation: CASSSYRGQAFF.

This chain joins TRBV5-1 and TRBJ2-1, with 8 bases identical to TRBD2. Germline values: CDR1 SGHRS, CDR2 YFSETQ. The CDR3 totals 18 residues. J lost 2 bases, V lost 4 bases, and 14 bases had no gene match. The CDR3, as DNA: TGCGCCAGCAGCGCAGGGGTCGAGCGGGAGTTCCCCTACAATGAGCAGTTCTTC. It encodes CASSAGVEREFPYNEQFF.

The rearrangement uses TRBV5-1 and TRBJ2-2, with 7 bases fitting TRBD1. The V and J ends lost 3 bases and 4 bases, in that order; junction bases with no gene match: 3. The CDR3 extends over 14 amino acids. Germline V gene lookup returns CDR1 SGHRS and CDR2 YFSETQ. DNA of the CDR3: TGCGCCAGCAGCTCCACAGGGGTCACCGGGGAGCTGTTTTTT. Its protein product is CASSSTGVTGELFF.